The sequence of this T cell receptor beta chain was determined in a study of technical replicates of blood from several donors. TCRdb's table, derived via immunoSEQ multiplex PCR, lists solely in-frame clones and lacks some. The repertoire holds 85,000 to 95,000 clones, with 96% as singletons. Germline V lookup: CDR1 KGHSH, CDR2 LQKENI. V was cut by 6 bases and J by 0 bases, with 24 bases left in between. The CDR3 loop spans 19 amino acids. The sequencing input was T cells isolated from PBMCs. The rearrangement uses TRBV18 and TRBJ1-3; D remains unclear. The sequence was collected from a human donor in good health. The CDR3 is CASSQLRTEANPSGNTIYF. The CDR3 DNA is TGTGCCAGCTCCCAACTCAGGACGGAGGCTAACCCCTCTGGAAACACCATATATTTT.